This T cell receptor (beta chain) was sequenced for a study of T cells in Graves' hyperthyroidism and ophthalmopathy. Whole-study findings and limits: The model forecast ophthalmopathy, anticipating it by a median around 6.5 months before onset.

This clonotype was counted at least ten times. The antigen remains undetermined. The CDR3 sequence is 14 residues long. Looked up from germline, CDR1 is KGHSH and CDR2 is LQKENI. The J segment lost 3 bases and the V segment lost 8 bases, leaving 8 bases of the junction unmatched. Amplification targeted TCR beta CDR3 regions from RNA transcripts. Initially, a first-round RT-PCR of the TCR CDR3 employed the HTBI primer set. MiXCR, applied by TCRdb to the multiplex PCR reads, yields one record per CDR3 protein. The sample lists 210,000 or so distinct CDR3 sequences; 15% to 20% were seen once. Input material: blood. The TCR was taken from a man aged 45-60 years with Graves' hyperthyroidism. This chain joins TRBV18 and TRBJ2-7; 9 positions match TRBD2. The CDR3 DNA is TGTGCCAGCGGCCCGGAGCGGGAGGTCTACGAGCAGTACTTC. Its protein product is CASGPEREVYEQYF.